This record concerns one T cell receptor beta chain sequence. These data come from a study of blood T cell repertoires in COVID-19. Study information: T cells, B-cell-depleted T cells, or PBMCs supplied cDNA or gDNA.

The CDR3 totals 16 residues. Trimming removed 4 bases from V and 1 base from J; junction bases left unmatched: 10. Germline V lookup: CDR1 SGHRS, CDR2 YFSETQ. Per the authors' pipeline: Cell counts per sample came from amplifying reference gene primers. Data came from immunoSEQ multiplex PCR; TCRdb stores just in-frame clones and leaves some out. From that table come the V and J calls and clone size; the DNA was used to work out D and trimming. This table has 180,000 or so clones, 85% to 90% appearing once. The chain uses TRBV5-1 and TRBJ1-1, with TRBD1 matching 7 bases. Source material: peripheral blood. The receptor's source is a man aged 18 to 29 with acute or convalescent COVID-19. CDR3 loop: CASSAQTGLGNTEAFF. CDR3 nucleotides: TGCGCCAGCAGCGCCCAGACAGGGTTGGGGAACACTGAAGCTTTCTTT.